This passage covers 8 T cell receptor beta chains from one sample sequenced in a study of blood T cell repertoires in COVID-19. Clones were read by immunoSEQ multiplex PCR, and TCRdb kept only the in-frame ones, dropping some. This table holds about 210,000 clones, more than 75% found once. The sample comprised peripheral blood. Receptors originate from a man in his sixties who had recovered from COVID-19.

The chain employs TRBV25-1 and TRBJ2-7, with 10 bases matching TRBD2. The CDR3 has 14 residues. The V and J ends lost 4 bases and 2 bases, in that order; junction bases with no gene match: 2. CDR1 and CDR2 (germline): MGHDK, SYGVNS. CDR3 nucleotide sequence: TGTGCCAGCAGTGCACTAGCGGGGACCTACGAGCAGTACTTC. Its protein product is CASSALAGTYEQYF.

The chain combines TRBV13 with TRBJ2-7, with TRBD2 identical over 8 bases. Per germline, CDR1 PRHDT and CDR2 FYEKMQ (reference sequence). J gave up 0 bases and V 5 bases, and 12 bases lay outside the gene matches. This CDR3 comprises 17 residues. CDR3 coding DNA: TGTGCCAGCAGCCCATTGATGGTAGCGGGGAGCTCCTACGAGCAGTACTTC. This sequence encodes CASSPLMVAGSSYEQYF.

The rearrangement links TRBV3-1 (or the pseudogene TRBV3-2) to TRBJ1-3; TRBD1 is a possible D gene (5 bases). Germline loops: CDR1 LGHDT, CDR2 YNNKEL (reference sequence). The CDR3 has 15 amino acids. The V gene lost 0 bases and the J gene lost 5 bases, with 11 bases spanning the gap. CDR3 sequence: CASSQEWGERNTIYF. CDR3 DNA: TGTGCCAGCAGCCAAGAGTGGGGGGAACGAAACACCATATATTTT.

This chain uses TRBV6-4 with TRBJ1-1, with 10 nucleotides matching TRBD1. V trimming: 0 bases; J trimming: 3 bases; junction bases outside the gene matches: 1. This CDR3 region has 15 residues. Germline V lookup: CDR1 MRHNA, CDR2 SNTAGT. The CDR3 spells CASSDSGTGDTEAFF. The CDR3 nucleotides are TGTGCCAGCAGTGACTCGGGGACAGGGGACACTGAAGCTTTCTTT.

The rearrangement joins TRBV28 to TRBJ1-5; D unclear. This CDR3 has 13 residues. V lost 3 bases and J 4 bases, leaving 7 bases between the germline ends. The germline V gene encodes CDR1 MDHEN and CDR2 SYDVKM. The chain's CDR3 is CASSFSVNQPQHF. The DNA for the CDR3 is TGTGCCAGCAGTTTTTCAGTTAATCAGCCCCAGCATTTT. Drawing the rest from reference TRBV28 and TRBJ1-5, the complete variable domain is DVKVTQSSRYLVKRTGEKVFLECVQDMDHENMFWYRQDPGLGLRLIYFSYDVKMKEKGDIPEGYSVSREKKERFSLILESASTNQTSMYLCASSFSVNQPQHFGDGTRLSIL.

The rearrangement joins TRBV4-3 to TRBJ2-3; TRBD2 agrees at 13 bases. V was clipped by 0 bases and J by 2 bases; unmatched bases: 5. The CDR3 is 18 residues long. Germline V lookup: CDR1 LGHNA, CDR2 YSLEER. The chain's CDR3 is CASSQETSGGHPTDTQYF. CDR3 nucleotide sequence: TGCGCCAGCAGCCAAGAGACTAGCGGGGGGCACCCCACAGATACGCAGTATTTT.

The CDR3: CATSDDRGDAGELFF. The CDR3 DNA sequence: TGTGCCACCAGCGACGACAGGGGTGACGCCGGGGAGCTGTTTTTT. This rearrangement joins TRBV24-1 to TRBJ2-2; 8 positions agree with TRBD1. Trimming took 7 bases from V and 6 from J; bases not matched to a gene: 9. Germline CDR1 reads KGHDR; CDR2 reads SFDVKD. This CDR3 contains 15 residues.

The genes are TRBV5-4 and TRBJ2-5, with a possible D match to TRBD2 (6 bases). The CDR3 extends over 13 amino acids. Germline CDR1 SGHNT, CDR2 YYREEE (reference sequence). V shed 1 base and J shed 3 bases, with 7 bases lying between them. In DNA, the CDR3 is TGTGCCAGCAGCTTGCGACTAGAAGAGACCCAGTACTTC. Translation: CASSLRLEETQYF.